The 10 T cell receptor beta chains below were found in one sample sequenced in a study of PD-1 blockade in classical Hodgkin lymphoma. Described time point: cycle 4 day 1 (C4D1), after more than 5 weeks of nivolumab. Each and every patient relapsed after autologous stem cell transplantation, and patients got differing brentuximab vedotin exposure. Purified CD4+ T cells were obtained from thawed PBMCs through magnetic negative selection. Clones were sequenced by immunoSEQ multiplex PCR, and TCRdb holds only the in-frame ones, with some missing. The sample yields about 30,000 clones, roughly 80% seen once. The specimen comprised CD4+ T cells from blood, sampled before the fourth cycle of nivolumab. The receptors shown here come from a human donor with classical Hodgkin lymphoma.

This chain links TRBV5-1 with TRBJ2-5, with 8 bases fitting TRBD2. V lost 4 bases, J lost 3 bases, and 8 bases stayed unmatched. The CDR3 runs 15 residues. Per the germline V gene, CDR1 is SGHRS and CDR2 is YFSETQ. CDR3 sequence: CASSPEGSGEETQYF. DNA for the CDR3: TGCGCCAGCAGCCCGGAGGGTAGCGGGGAAGAGACCCAGTACTTC.

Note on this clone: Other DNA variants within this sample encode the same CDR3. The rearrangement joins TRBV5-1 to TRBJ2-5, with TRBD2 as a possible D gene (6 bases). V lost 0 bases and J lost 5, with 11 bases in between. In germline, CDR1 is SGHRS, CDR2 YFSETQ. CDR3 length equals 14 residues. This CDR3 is CASSLAGGQETQYF. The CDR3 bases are TGCGCCAGCAGCTTGGCCGGAGGGCAGGAGACCCAGTACTTC.

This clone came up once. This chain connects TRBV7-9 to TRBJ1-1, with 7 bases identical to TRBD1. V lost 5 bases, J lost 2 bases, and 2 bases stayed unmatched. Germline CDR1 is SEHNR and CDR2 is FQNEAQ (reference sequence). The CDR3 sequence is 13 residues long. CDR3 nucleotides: TGTGCCAGCAGCGACAGGGCCAACACTGAAGCTTTCTTT. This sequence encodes CASSDRANTEAFF.

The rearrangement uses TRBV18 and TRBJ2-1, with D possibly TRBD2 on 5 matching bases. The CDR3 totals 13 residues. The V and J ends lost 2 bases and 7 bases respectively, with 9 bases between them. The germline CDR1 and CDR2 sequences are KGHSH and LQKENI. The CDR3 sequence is CASSPVAGNEQFF. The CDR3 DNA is TGTGCCAGCTCACCAGTCGCGGGTAATGAGCAGTTCTTC.

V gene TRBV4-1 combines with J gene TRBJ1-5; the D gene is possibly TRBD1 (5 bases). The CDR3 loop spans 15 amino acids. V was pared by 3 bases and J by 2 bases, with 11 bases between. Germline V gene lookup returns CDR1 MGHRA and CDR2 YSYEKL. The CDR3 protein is CASSHRVQGNQPQHF. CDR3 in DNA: TGCGCCAGCAGCCACAGGGTTCAGGGCAATCAGCCCCAGCATTTT.

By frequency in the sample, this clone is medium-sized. CDR3 in DNA: TGCGCCAGCAGCCAATCCGGACAGTCTAACTATGGCTACACCTTC. Its translation is CASSQSGQSNYGYTF. This chain connects TRBV4-1 to TRBJ1-2; perhaps TRBD1 as D (6 bases). The germline gives CDR1 MGHRA, CDR2 YSYEKL. The V and J ends lost 2 bases and 0 bases respectively, with 10 bases between them. The CDR3 covers 15 residues.

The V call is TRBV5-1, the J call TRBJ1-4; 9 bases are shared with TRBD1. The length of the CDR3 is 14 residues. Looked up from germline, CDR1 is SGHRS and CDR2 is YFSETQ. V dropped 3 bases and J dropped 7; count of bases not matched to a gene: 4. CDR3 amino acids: CASSSGQGSEKLFF. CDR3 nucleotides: TGCGCCAGCAGCTCGGGACAGGGAAGTGAAAAACTGTTTTTT.

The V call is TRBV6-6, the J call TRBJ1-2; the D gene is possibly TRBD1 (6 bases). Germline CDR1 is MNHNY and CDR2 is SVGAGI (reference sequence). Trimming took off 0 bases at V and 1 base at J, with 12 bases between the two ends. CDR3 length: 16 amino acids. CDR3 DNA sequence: TGTGCCAGCAGTTACTCGGGGGGGGACATTAACTATGGCTACACCTTC. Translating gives CASSYSGGDINYGYTF.

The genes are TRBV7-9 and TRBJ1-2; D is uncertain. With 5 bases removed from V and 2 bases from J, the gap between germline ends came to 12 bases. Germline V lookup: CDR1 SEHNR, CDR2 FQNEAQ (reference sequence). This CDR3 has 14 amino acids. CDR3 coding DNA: TGTGCCAGCAGCCCAGACGGGTCAAACTATGGCTACACCTTC. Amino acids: CASSPDGSNYGYTF.

As DNA, the CDR3 is TGCGCCAGCAGCCCTAGGACTAGCACAGATACGCAGTATTTT. As protein: CASSPRTSTDTQYF. This chain uses TRBV5-1 with TRBJ2-3; the D gene is possibly TRBD2 (5 bases). The germline V and J ends were trimmed by 4 bases and 0 bases, with 9 bases remaining between them. The length of the CDR3 is 14 residues. Germline CDR1 is SGHRS and CDR2 is YFSETQ.